Sequencing of this T cell receptor beta chain was carried out in a study of cytomegalovirus exposure and HLA in healthy donors. This PCR relied on a set of 60 Vbeta primers and 13 Jbeta primers. Some clones are missing from TCRdb's copy, which holds only in-frame ones; the method was immunoSEQ multiplex PCR. The sample lists 96,000 or so clones, about four fifths occurring once. Trimming stripped 3 bases from V and 8 bases from J, with 20 bases between. The CDR3 is 15 residues long. The germline V gene has CDR1 SQVTM and CDR2 ANQGSEA. The V gene is TRBV29-1, the J gene TRBJ2-1; TRBD2 is a possible D gene (6 bases). The sequence was obtained from a female donor in good health and CMV-seropositive. Input material: PBMCs. As DNA, the CDR3 is TGCAGCGTTGAGGGAGGAGGTGACTATTTTTATGAGCAGTTCTTC. Protein: CSVEGGGDYFYEQFF.